This TCR beta chain was found in a study of regulatory T cells in long-lasting Graves disease. Whole-study findings and limits: Not thyroid tissue but only peripheral blood was studied. Persistent disease was characterized by preferential usage of TRBV28, TRBJ1-2 and TRBJ2-5.

The V end was cut by 3 bases, the J end by 9 bases, with 18 bases between. Germline CDR1 and CDR2: LNHNV and YYDKDF (reference sequence). CDR3 length: 15 residues. Indicated time point: persistent/refractory GD, antithyroid drugs over 5 years with positive TRAb. RNA isolated from PBMCs was used to make the TCR library. Both iRepertoire HTBI primers and Arm-PCR of CDR3 regions were used to build the TCR beta libraries. Authors' methods: Analysis of the samples identified more than 60 TRBV and 12 to 15 TRBJ segments. TCRdb re-called the multiplex PCR reads with MiXCR, one entry per CDR3 protein. The V and J calls follow TCRdb's processing rather than the paper's. The table records 350,000 to 450,000 distinct CDR3 sequences, less than 25% of them present only once. Notes on this clonotype: The target antigen is unknown.

The material was peripheral blood mononuclear cells (PBMCs), obtained when the disease was refractory, from a patient treated with antithyroid drugs. The TCR was taken from a female donor with Graves disease. The chain combines TRBV15 with TRBJ2-1, with a weak D call TRBD2 (5 bases). CDR3: CATSRMGEGRVEQFF. The CDR3 DNA sequence: TGTGCCACCAGCAGGATGGGTGAGGGCCGCGTTGAGCAGTTCTTC.